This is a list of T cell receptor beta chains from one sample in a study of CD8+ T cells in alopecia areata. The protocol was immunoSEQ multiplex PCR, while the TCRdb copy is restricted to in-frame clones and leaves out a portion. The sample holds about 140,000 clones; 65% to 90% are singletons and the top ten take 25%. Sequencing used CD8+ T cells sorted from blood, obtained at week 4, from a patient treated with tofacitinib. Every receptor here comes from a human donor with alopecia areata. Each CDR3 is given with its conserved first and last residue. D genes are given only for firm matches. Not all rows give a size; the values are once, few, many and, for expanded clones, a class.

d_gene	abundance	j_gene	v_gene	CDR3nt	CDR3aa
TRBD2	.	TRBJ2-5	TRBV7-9	TGTGCCAGCAGCCATGGACTAGCGGGGGCCCCCGACCAGTACTTC	CASSHGLAGAPDQYF
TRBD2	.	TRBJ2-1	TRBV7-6	TGTGCCAGCAGCTTAGTAGCGGGGGGGCGGAGTAGGGATGAGCAGTTCTTC	CASSLVAGGRSRDEQFF
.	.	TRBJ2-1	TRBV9	TGTGCCAGCACCGACCGCGACAGCAATGAGCAGTTCTTC	CASTDRDSNEQFF
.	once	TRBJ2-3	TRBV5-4	TGTGCCAGCAGCCCGGTCGAGGCAGATACGCAGTATTTT	CASSPVEADTQYF
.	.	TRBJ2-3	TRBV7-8	TGTGCCAGCAGCGTCCGGGCCACGCACAGTACGCAGTATTTT	CASSVRATHSTQYF
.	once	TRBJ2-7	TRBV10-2	TGCGCCAGTTCGGGGCTAAGCTACGAGCAGTACTTC	CASSGLSYEQYF
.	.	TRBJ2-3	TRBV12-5	TGTGCTAGTGCTTCCCCGATTGGCACAGATACGCAGTATTTT	CASASPIGTDTQYF
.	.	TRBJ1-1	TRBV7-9	TGTGCCAGCAGCGTCGTCGGAGGGAACACTGAAGCTTTCTTT	CASSVVGGNTEAFF
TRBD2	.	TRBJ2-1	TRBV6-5	TGTGCCAGCAGTTACCCGGGGGCTAGCGGGACCAGTGAGCAGTTCTTC	CASSYPGASGTSEQFF
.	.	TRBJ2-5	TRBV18	TGTGCCAGCTCACCACCTGCCGGGCCGGCAGAGACCCAGTACTTC	CASSPPAGPAETQYF
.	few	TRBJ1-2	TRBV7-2	TGTGCCAGCAGCCTAGAAGGACGGAACCTCTTTAACTATGGCTACACCTTC	CASSLEGRNLFNYGYTF
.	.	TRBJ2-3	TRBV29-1	TGCAGCTACCTAGGTGGGGCCGTAGATACGCAGTATTTT	CSYLGGAVDTQYF
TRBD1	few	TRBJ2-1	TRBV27	TGTGCCAGCAGTTTATCCTCAGGGGGCATGAATGAGCAGTTCTTC	CASSLSSGGMNEQFF
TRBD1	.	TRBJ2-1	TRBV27	TGTGCCACTATAAAGGGTGGGGACAGGGGCTACAATGAGCAGTTCTTC	CATIKGGDRGYNEQFF
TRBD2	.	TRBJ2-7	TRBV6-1	TGTGCCAGCAGTGAAGGAGCGGGGGCCACCTACGAGCAGTACTTC	CASSEGAGATYEQYF
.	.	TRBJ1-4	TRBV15	TGTGCCACCAGCAGAGTTGAGGACCTAAATGAAAAACTGTTTTTT	CATSRVEDLNEKLFF
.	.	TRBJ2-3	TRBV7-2	TGTGCCAGCAGCTTCCGACGGGGGGCCACACGCGATACGCAGTATTTT	CASSFRRGATRDTQYF
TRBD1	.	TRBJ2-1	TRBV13	TGTGCCAGCAGCCCGAGGACAGGACGGGGCAATGAGCAGTTCTTC	CASSPRTGRGNEQFF
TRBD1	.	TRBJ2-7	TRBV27	TGTGCCAGCAGCAACAGGGGCGCCTACGAGCAGTACTTC	CASSNRGAYEQYF
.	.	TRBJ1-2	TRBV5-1	TGCGCCAGCAGCTTCTTGGGAAACGGCGGGTCTGGACAGCCCGGTAATTATTATGGCTACACCTTC	CASSFLGNGGSGQPGNYYGYTF
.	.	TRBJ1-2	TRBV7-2	TGTGCCAGCAGCCAGACATCTGACTATGGCTACACCTTC	CASSQTSDYGYTF
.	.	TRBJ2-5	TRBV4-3	TGCGCCAGCAGCCAAGATGGGGGGTTCCAAGAGACCCAGTACTTC	CASSQDGGFQETQYF
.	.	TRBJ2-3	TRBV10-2	TGCGCCAGCAGCCCCGGGGTCACAGATACGCAGTATTTT	CASSPGVTDTQYF
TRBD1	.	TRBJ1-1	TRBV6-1	TGTGCCAGCAGTGAATCGGCCGGACAGGGGAACACTGAAGCTTTCTTT	CASSESAGQGNTEAFF
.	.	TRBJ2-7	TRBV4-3	TGCGCCAGCAGCCAAGATAGGGAGTTGCTCTACGAGCAGTACTTC	CASSQDRELLYEQYF
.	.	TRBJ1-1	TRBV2	TGTGCCAGCATCACGGAGAACACTGAAGCTTTCTTT	CASITENTEAFF
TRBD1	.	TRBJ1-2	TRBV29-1	TGCAGCGTGTTCAACAGGGACAGGGACCTCTATGGCTACACCTTC	CSVFNRDRDLYGYTF
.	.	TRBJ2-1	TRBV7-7	TGTGCTAGCAGCTATGCGTGGGGGGACAATGAGCAGTTCTTC	CASSYAWGDNEQFF
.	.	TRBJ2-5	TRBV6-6	TGTGCCAGCAGTGCTCGGGCAGCCTCCCTCCAAGAGACCCAGTACTTC	CASSARAASLQETQYF
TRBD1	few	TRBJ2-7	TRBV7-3	TGTGCCAGCAGCTCCACCGGGACAGCTTACGAGCAGTACTTC	CASSSTGTAYEQYF
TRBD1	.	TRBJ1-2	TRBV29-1	TGCAGCGCTGAAGGATCCGCGGGACAGTTTTATGGCTACACCTTC	CSAEGSAGQFYGYTF
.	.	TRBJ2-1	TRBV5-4	TGTGCCAGCAGCCCCAACTGGGGAGCTGAGCAGTTCTTC	CASSPNWGAEQFF
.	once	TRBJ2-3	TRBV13	TGTGCCAGCAGCTTAAGGGGATCCACAGATACGCAGTATTTT	CASSLRGSTDTQYF
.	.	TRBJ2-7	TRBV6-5	TGTGCCAGCAGTTACGAGGGAAACTCCTACGAGCAGTACTTC	CASSYEGNSYEQYF
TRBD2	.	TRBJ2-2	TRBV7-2	TGTGCCAGCAGCTTACGGGGACTAGCGGGGAACACCGGGGAGCTGTTTTTT	CASSLRGLAGNTGELFF
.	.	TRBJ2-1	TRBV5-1	TGCGCCACCCAGGGAGAAAGCCGGGGGCACGGCCCTGCTTACAATGAGCAGTTCTTC	CATQGESRGHGPAYNEQFF
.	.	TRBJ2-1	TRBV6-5	TGTGCCAGCAGTTACTCGAAGGGGGGTGAGCAGTTCTTC	CASSYSKGGEQFF
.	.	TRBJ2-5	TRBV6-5	TGTGCCAGCAGTTACGGGGGGTGGCGGCAAGAGACCCAGTACTTC	CASSYGGWRQETQYF
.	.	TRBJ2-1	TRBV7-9	TGTGCCAGCAGGCACGGGCCCCCCGAGCAGTTCTTC	CASRHGPPEQFF
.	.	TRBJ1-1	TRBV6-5	TGTGCCAGCAGTTACCCCGGTTTGGACACTGAAGCTTTCTTT	CASSYPGLDTEAFF
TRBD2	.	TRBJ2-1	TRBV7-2	TGTGCCAGCAGCTTAGATGCTGCGGGGGGGTACAATGAGCAGTTCTTC	CASSLDAAGGYNEQFF
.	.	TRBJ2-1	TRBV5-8	TGTGCCAGCAGCACCCCGACGACCTACAATGAGCAGTTCTTC	CASSTPTTYNEQFF
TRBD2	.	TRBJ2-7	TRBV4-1	TGCGCCAGCAGCCAGACTAGCGGGGGTCGCTACGAGCAGTACTTC	CASSQTSGGRYEQYF
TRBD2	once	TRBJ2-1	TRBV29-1	TGCAGCGTTCAAGGGCGCCCGCGGGGGGTCTCCTACAATGAGCAGTTCTTC	CSVQGRPRGVSYNEQFF
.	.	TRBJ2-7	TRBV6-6	TGTGCCAGCAGAAACGGGGCCATAAACTACGAGCAGTACTTC	CASRNGAINYEQYF
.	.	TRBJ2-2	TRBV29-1	TGCAGCGTTCCCGGGACACCCAACACCGGGGAGCTGTTTTTT	CSVPGTPNTGELFF
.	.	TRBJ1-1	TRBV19	TGTGCCAGTAGTATGCATGGCACTGAAGCTTTCTTT	CASSMHGTEAFF
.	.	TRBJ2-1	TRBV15	TGTGCCACCAGCAGAGGGGTACAGGGCTCTCGGAATGAGCAGTTCTTC	CATSRGVQGSRNEQFF
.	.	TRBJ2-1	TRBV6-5	TGTGCCAGCAGTTACTCCGGAGGGTTCGATGAGCAGTTCTTC	CASSYSGGFDEQFF
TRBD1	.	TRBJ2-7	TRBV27	TGTGCCAGCAGTTTAAGAGGACAGGGAATGGCCTACGAGCAGTACTTC	CASSLRGQGMAYEQYF
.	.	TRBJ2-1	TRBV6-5	TGTGCCAGCAGTTTGATCCGGGACAACAATGAGCAGTTCTTC	CASSLIRDNNEQFF
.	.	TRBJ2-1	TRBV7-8	TGTGCCAGCAGCTCTAGTCGGGGGTATAGCAATGAGCAGTTCTTC	CASSSSRGYSNEQFF
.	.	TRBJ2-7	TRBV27	TGTGCCAGCAGTTTAGGAGGGGCGCGGTCCTACGAGCAGTACTTC	CASSLGGARSYEQYF
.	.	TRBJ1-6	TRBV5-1	TGCGCCAGCAGCTTGGGACCCCAGTCCTATAATTCACCCCTCCACTTT	CASSLGPQSYNSPLHF
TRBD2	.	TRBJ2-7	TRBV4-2	TGTGCCAGCAGCCAAGAGGGGAGCGGGGGCGTTTACGAGCAGTACTTC	CASSQEGSGGVYEQYF